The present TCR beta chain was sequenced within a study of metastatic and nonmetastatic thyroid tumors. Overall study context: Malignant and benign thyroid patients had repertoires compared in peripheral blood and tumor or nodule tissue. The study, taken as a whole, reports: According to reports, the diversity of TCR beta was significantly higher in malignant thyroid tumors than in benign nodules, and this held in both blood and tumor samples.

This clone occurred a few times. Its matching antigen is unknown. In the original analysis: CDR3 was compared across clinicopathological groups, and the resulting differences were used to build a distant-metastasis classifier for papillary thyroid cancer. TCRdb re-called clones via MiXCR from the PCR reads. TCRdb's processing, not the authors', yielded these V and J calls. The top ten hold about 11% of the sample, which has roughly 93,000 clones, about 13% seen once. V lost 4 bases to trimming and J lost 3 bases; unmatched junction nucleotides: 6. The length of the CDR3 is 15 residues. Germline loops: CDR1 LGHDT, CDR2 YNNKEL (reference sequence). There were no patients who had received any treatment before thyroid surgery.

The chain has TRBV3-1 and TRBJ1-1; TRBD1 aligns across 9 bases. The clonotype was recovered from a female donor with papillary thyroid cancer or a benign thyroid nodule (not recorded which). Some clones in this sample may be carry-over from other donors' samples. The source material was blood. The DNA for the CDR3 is TGTGCCAGCAGCCGCACCGGGACAGGGTACACTGAAGCTTTCTTT. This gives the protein CASSRTGTGYTEAFF.